One sample yielded the 30 T cell receptor beta chains listed below, sequenced in a study of tumor and adjacent non-tumor tissue in lung cancer. TCRbeta libraries were built with three rounds of nested PCR, modified from ARM-PCR. TCRdb ran MiXCR on the multiplex PCR reads and lists one entry per CDR3 protein. This table holds roughly 70,000 distinct CDR3 sequences, around 78% found once. No cell sorting was done before RNA was extracted from the tissue. Specimen: lung tumor tissue. The source is a man aged 55 to 70 with non-small cell lung cancer.

Comment on this clonotype: A read error may produce the germline difference seen at one junction end. The rearrangement joins TRBV11-3 to TRBJ2-3, with D unclear. Germline loops: CDR1 SGHNT, CDR2 YENEEA. The CDR3 covers 14 residues. The CDR3 sequence is CVSSLCQPTHTQYF. The CDR3 nucleotides are TGTGTCAGCAGCTTGTGTCAGCCCACACATACGCAGTATTTT.

The CDR3 nucleotides read TGTGCCAGCAGCTTATATGGGCTCAGCAGCTCATACGAGCAGTACTTC. Its translation is CASSLYGLSSSYEQYF. This sequence joins TRBV7-8 and TRBJ2-7; D unresolved. The CDR3 runs 16 residues. Trimming took 2 bases from V and 4 from J, leaving 18 bases between them. Germline lookup yields CDR1 SGHVS and CDR2 FQNEAQ.

The rearrangement joins TRBV11-2 to TRBJ2-7, with D tentatively TRBD2 (5 bases). The CDR3 is made up of 14 amino acids. Per germline, CDR1 SGHAT and CDR2 FQNNGV. The CDR3 coding sequence is TGTGAAAGCAGCCCCTCGGGGTTGCCCTACGAGCAGTACTTC. Protein sequence: CESSPSGLPYEQYF.

The V and J genes are TRBV6-1 and TRBJ2-5; either TRBD1 or TRBD2 may supply D (5 bases each). V shed 5 bases and J shed 11 bases, with 15 bases lying between them. CDR3 length equals 12 residues. Germline-derived CDR1 and CDR2 are MNHNS and SASEGT. The CDR3 nucleotides are TGTGCCAGCAGTATTAAAGGGGAGATTCAGTACTTC. Its protein product is CASSIKGEIQYF.

J is TRBJ2-5 and V is TRBV20-1; no clear D. Trimming took off 1 base at V and 7 bases at J, with 22 bases between the two ends. The CDR3 contains 16 residues. CDR1 is DFQATT, CDR2 SNEGSKA, per germline (reference sequence). This CDR3 is CSARGIHQTQQWTQYF. CDR3 bases: TGCAGTGCTAGAGGGATCCACCAGACGCAGCAATGGACCCAGTACTTC.

In the case of this clonotype: A read error may be the cause here, since a much bigger clone is one base away. The chain uses TRBV20-1 and TRBJ2-3; 12 bases fit TRBD2. Germline V gene data show CDR1 as DFQATT and CDR2 as SNEGSKA (reference sequence). The CDR3 length is 17 residues. The CDR3 here is CSAVPEGTSGWTGTQYF. CDR3 sequence (DNA): TGCAGTGCTGTCCCTGAGGGGACTAGCGGGTGGACAGGTACGCAGTATTTT.

This clonotype was observed a few times. A read error is likely, as this CDR3 ends without the conserved phenylalanine or tryptophan. The chain is built from TRBV20-1 and TRBJ2-7, with 10 nucleotides matching TRBD1. The V and J ends lost 6 bases and 9 bases, in that order; junction bases with no gene match: 2. The CDR3 runs 10 residues. Germline loops: CDR1 DFQATT, CDR2 SNEGSKA (reference sequence). The DNA of the CDR3 is TGCAGTGCCGGGGACAGGGGGCAGTACCTC. It encodes CSAGDRGQYL.

As concerns this clonotype: One end of the junction fails to match germline, which may point to a read error. The chain joins TRBV20-1 to TRBJ1-1; D is unclear. Germline assignment: CDR1 DFQATT and CDR2 SNEGSKA (reference sequence). There are 14 residues in the CDR3. The chain's CDR3 is CSARDGQSTTEAFF. The CDR3 nucleotides are TGCAGTGCTAGAGACGGGCAAAGTACTACTGAAGCGTTCTTT.

This clonotype was observed a few times. Compared with germline, one end of the junction differs, possibly owing to a read error. V gene TRBV20-1 combines with J gene TRBJ2-3; 7 positions agree with TRBD2. The CDR3 loop spans 17 amino acids. Germline lookup yields CDR1 DFQATT and CDR2 SNEGSKA (reference sequence). CDR3 nucleotide sequence: TGCAGTGCTAGAGATTGGGTAGGCGGGAGCGCGACAGATGCGCAGTATTTT. Residues: CSARDWVGGSATDAQYF.

V gene TRBV6-5 combines with J gene TRBJ1-6, with TRBD1 matching over 7 bases. V trimming: 2 bases; J trimming: 8 bases; junction bases outside the gene matches: 3. This CDR3 has 14 residues. The germline V gene has CDR1 MNHEY and CDR2 SVGAGI. CDR3 in amino acids: CASSYRGPHSPLHF. The CDR3 DNA reads as TGTGCCAGCAGTTACAGGGGGCCTCATTCACCCCTCCACTTT.

This clonotype is deemed medium-sized. V gene TRBV6-1 combines with J gene TRBJ2-1, with TRBD1 as a possible D gene (5 bases). The germline V gene has CDR1 MNHNS and CDR2 SASEGT. Trimming took 7 bases from V and 0 from J, leaving 13 bases between them. CDR3 length: 15 residues. The CDR3, as DNA: TGTGCCAGCAAGGACACTTGGGGCTCCTACAATGAGCAGTTCTTC. This translates into CASKDTWGSYNEQFF.

This clonotype was recorded a few times. With a much larger clone just one base away, this may be a read error. The genes are TRBV20-1 and TRBJ1-2, with 9 positions matching TRBD1. The CDR3 has 16 residues. CDR1 and CDR2 (germline): DFQATT, SNEGSKA (reference sequence). CDR3 sequence: CSAYSGTGFSNYDYTF. The CDR3, as DNA: TGCAGTGCATATTCCGGGACAGGGTTTTCTAACTATGACTACACCTTC.

CDR3 region: CASSEGAYYEQYF. The CDR3 nucleotides are TGTGCCAGCAGTGAAGGGGCATATTACGAGCAGTACTTC. The chain uses TRBV2 and TRBJ2-7, with D unresolved. The germline gives CDR1 SNHLY, CDR2 FYNNEI. The CDR3 contains 13 residues. The ends were cut back, 1 base at V and 4 bases at J, with 8 bases in the middle.

This clonotype was seen at least ten times. The CDR3 DNA reads TGTGCCAGCAGCCTGACCCAGAACACTGAAGCTTTCTTT. It codes for CASSLTQNTEAFF. The chain links TRBV13 to TRBJ1-1; no firm D call. The germline gives CDR1 PRHDT, CDR2 FYEKMQ (reference sequence). V dropped 5 bases and J dropped 1 base, with 8 bases sitting between them. This CDR3 spans 13 amino acids. The full variable domain, rest sourced from reference TRBV13 and TRBJ1-1, is AAGVIQSPRHLIKEKRETATLKCYPIPRHDTVYWYQQGPGQDPQFLISFYEKMQSDKGSIPDRFSAQQFSDYHSELNMSSLELGDSALYFCASSLTQNTEAFFGQGTRLTVV.

In the case of this clonotype: No conserved phenylalanine or tryptophan ends this CDR3, so it is likely a read error. No DNA is shown, since the ends of the CDR3 on it are uncertain; the CDR3 is the one TCRdb lists. V and J are TRBV6-5 and TRBJ1-1; TRBD1 is the table's D call, not checked against the DNA. The CDR3 is 15 residues long, counting both termini. Germline loops: CDR1 MNHEY, CDR2 SVGAGI. Here the CDR3 reads CDSSYSRRGGAEPFS.

This clonotype was observed many times. V usage is TRBV7-9 and J usage is TRBJ1-2; TRBD1 might be the D (5 bases). V was shortened by 2 bases and J by 2 bases, with 9 bases between the two germline ends. This CDR3 region has 14 residues. Germline values: CDR1 SEHNR, CDR2 FQNEAQ (reference sequence). The CDR3 loop reads CASSLQTVNYGYTF. The DNA of the CDR3 is TGTGCCAGCAGCTTACAGACAGTAAACTATGGCTACACCTTC.

A remark on this clonotype: A junction boundary mismatches the germline segment, possibly from a read error. The gene calls are TRBV5-4 and TRBJ2-2; 7 positions agree with TRBD1. Germline lookup yields CDR1 SGHNT and CDR2 YYREEE (reference sequence). The CDR3 extends over 16 amino acids. The CDR3 loop is CASSFRGTANTGKLFF. CDR3 nucleotides: TGTGCCAGCAGCTTCCGAGGGACAGCAAACACCGGGAAGCTGTTTTTT. The full variable domain, in which reference TRBV5-4 and TRBJ2-2 provide the parts outside the CDR3, is ETGVTQSPTHLIKTRGQQVTLRCSSQSGHNTVSWYQQALGQGPQFIFQYYREEENGRGNFPPRFSGLQFPNYSSELNVNALELDDSALYLCASSFRGTANTGKLFFGEGSRLTVL.

The V gene is TRBV28, the J gene TRBJ2-7; D ambiguous. With the DNA end fitting TRBJ2-1 better, the J assignment may be wrong. CDR3 length: 14 residues. The germline CDR1 and CDR2 sequences are MDHEN and SYDVKM. The CDR3 spells CASSASGPAYEQFF. For the CDR3, the DNA is TGTGCCAGCAGTGCTTCCGGGCCAGCATACGAGCAGTTCTTC.

The rearrangement links TRBV10-3 to TRBJ1-1; a weak D match, TRBD1 (6 bases). In germline, CDR1 is ENHRY, CDR2 SYGVKD. The CDR3 extends over 13 amino acids. The chain's CDR3 is CTTLQGSNTEAFF. The CDR3 DNA follows: TGTACCACCCTACAGGGATCAAACACTGAAGCTTTCTTT.

The CDR3 region is CSASSPSGDGDNEKLFF. The CDR3 nucleotides read TGCAGTGCTTCCTCCCCCTCAGGGGACGGTGATAATGAAAAACTGTTTTTT. This sequence joins TRBV20-1 and TRBJ1-4; TRBD1 might be the D (6 bases). The V gene lost 5 bases and the J gene lost 4 bases, with 23 bases spanning the gap. The CDR3 consists of 17 residues. Germline assignment: CDR1 DFQATT and CDR2 SNEGSKA (reference sequence).

As for this clonotype: The germline gene is not matched at one end of the junction; a read error may be the cause. The CDR3 reads CASSYGQPNQSQHF. CDR3 DNA sequence: TGTGCCAGTAGTTACGGACAGCCCAATCAGTCCCAGCATTTT. This chain links TRBV6-5 with TRBJ1-5; weak D call: TRBD1 (6 bases). CDR3 size: 14 residues. Looked up from germline, CDR1 is MNHEY and CDR2 is SVGAGI.

About this clonotype: The germline gene is not matched at one end of the junction; a read error may be the cause. The CDR3 loop reads CNASRERGTEAFF. CDR3 DNA sequence: TGCAATGCTAGTCGGGAGAGGGGCACTGAAGCTTTCTTT. V usage is TRBV20-1 and J usage is TRBJ1-1, with D possibly TRBD1 on 5 matching bases. The CDR3 loop spans 13 amino acids. Germline assignment: CDR1 DFQATT and CDR2 SNEGSKA (reference sequence).

In the case of this clonotype: Its ends do not fully match the called genes, so a read error is possible. The rearrangement uses TRBV6-1 and TRBJ1-2; perhaps TRBD1 as D (5 bases). CDR3 length: 14 residues. Germline CDR1 reads MNHNS; CDR2 reads SASEGT. The CDR3 coding sequence is TGTGCCAGCGTCGGGGCAGCTTTCAACTACGGCTACACCTTC. This codes for CASVGAAFNYGYTF.

Of note for this clonotype: Sequence at one end of the junction differs from germline and may be a read error. The chain has TRBV24-1 and TRBJ2-1; TRBD1 might be the D (5 bases). The CDR3 is 13 residues long. Germline CDR1 is KGHDR and CDR2 is SFDVKD. In DNA form, the CDR3 reads TGTGACACCACGGGTCAGGGATACAATGAGCAGTTCTTC. Amino acid sequence: CDTTGQGYNEQFF.

Comment on this clonotype: At one of its ends the junction is not consistent with the germline gene, which may arise from a read error. The CDR3 here is CSVDSGSSYKEHFF. The CDR3 bases are TGCAGCGTGGATAGCGGGAGCTCCTACAAAGAGCACTTCTTC. This chain connects TRBV29-1 to TRBJ2-1, with 9 bases identical to TRBD2. The CDR3 has 14 residues. Per germline, CDR1 SQVTM and CDR2 ANQGSEA.

With respect to this clonotype: An end of the junction does not agree with germline; a read error may underlie this. The chain combines TRBV6-6 with TRBJ2-7; tentatively, D is TRBD2 (5 bases). Looked up from germline, CDR1 is MNHNY and CDR2 is SVGAGI (reference sequence). The CDR3 has 15 amino acids. The CDR3 reads CTSSKPGIHSYEQYF. The CDR3 DNA reads TGTACCAGCAGTAAACCCGGGATACACTCCTACGAGCAGTACTTC.

This clonotype is medium-sized within its sample. The chain is built from TRBV20-1 and TRBJ2-1; D may be TRBD1 (5 bases). Germline V gene lookup returns CDR1 DFQATT and CDR2 SNEGSKA (reference sequence). Trimming left V 3 bases short and J 0 bases short, with 15 bases between. This CDR3 comprises 16 residues. The CDR3 region is CSARPHRPSSYNEQFF. CDR3 sequence (DNA): TGCAGTGCTAGGCCCCACAGGCCTTCCTCCTACAATGAGCAGTTCTTC.

As regards this clonotype: Germline and junction disagree at one end, which may indicate a read error. The gene calls are TRBV29-1 and TRBJ2-6; D is perhaps TRBD2 (6 bases). Germline values: CDR1 SQVTM, CDR2 ANQGSEA. This CDR3 is built from 15 residues. The chain's CDR3 is CSVRDSSSGVNVLTF. The CDR3 DNA follows: TGCAGCGTGAGGGATTCTAGTTCGGGGGTCAACGTCCTGACATTC.

About this clonotype itself: Since no conserved phenylalanine or tryptophan closes the CDR3, a read error is the likely cause. The chain combines TRBV6-4 with TRBJ2-7; 12 bases are shared with TRBD1. The CDR3 sequence is 13 residues long. V trimming: 9 bases; J trimming: 4 bases; junction bases outside the gene matches: 4. From germline, CDR1 is MRHNA and CDR2 SNTAGT. CDR3 DNA sequence: TGTGCCAGGGGACAGGGGGCGAGGTACGAGCAGTACTAC. This translates into CARGQGARYEQYY.

This chain uses TRBV29-1 with TRBJ2-3; TRBD1 aligns across 7 bases. This CDR3 has 14 amino acids. V trimming: 6 bases; J trimming: 6 bases; junction bases outside the gene matches: 12. In germline, CDR1 is SQVTM, CDR2 ANQGSEA. CDR3 in amino acids: CSVGLGQSLDTQYF. As DNA, the CDR3 is TGCAGCGTGGGTCTGGGACAGAGTTTGGATACGCAGTATTTT.